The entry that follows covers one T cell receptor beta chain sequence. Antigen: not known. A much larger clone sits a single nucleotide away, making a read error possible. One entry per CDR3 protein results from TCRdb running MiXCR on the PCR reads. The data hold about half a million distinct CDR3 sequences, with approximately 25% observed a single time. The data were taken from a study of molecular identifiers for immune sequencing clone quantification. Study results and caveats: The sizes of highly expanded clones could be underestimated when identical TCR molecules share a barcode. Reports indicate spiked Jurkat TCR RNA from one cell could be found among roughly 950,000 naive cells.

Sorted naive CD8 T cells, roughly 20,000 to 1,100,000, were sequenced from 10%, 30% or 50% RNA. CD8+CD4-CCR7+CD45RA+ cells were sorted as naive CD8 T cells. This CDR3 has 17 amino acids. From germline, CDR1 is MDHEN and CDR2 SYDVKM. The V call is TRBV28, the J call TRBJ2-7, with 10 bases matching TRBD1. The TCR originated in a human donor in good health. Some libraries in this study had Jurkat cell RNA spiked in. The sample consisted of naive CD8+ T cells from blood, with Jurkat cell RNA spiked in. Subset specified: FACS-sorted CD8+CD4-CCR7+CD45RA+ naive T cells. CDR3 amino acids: CAGSSPVGQGGTYEQYF. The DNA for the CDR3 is TGTGCCGGCAGTTCACCGGTAGGACAGGGGGGGACCTACGAGCAGTACTTC.